This T cell receptor (beta chain) stems from a study of shared clonotypes between healthy human individuals. Sorted subsets were amplified in replicate PCRs using approximately 0.2 ug DNA, tens of thousands of T cell genomes. Study processing details: Junction-only immunoSEQ data arrived without quality scores, meaning filtering differed. Clones were sequenced by immunoSEQ multiplex PCR, and TCRdb holds only the in-frame ones, with some missing. From that table come the V and J calls and clone size; the DNA was used to work out D and trimming. The data contain under 2.5 million clones, 92% of them singletons. Subsets obtained from CD4+ cells comprised CD45RA+ naive and CD45RA-negative memory cells. This sequence originates from a man aged 18 to 29 in good health. Some clones in this sample may be carry-over from other donors' samples. The sequenced sample consisted of naive CD4+ T cells from PBMCs. Subset denoted: CD45RA+ positively selected.

Written as DNA, the CDR3 is TGTGCCAGCAGGAAAGGGGGGGACTATGGCTACACCTTC. It is translated as CASRKGGDYGYTF. The V gene is TRBV27, the J gene TRBJ1-2; D is possibly TRBD1 (6 bases). The CDR3 spans 13 residues. Germline V gene sequence: CDR1 MNHEY, CDR2 SMNVEV (reference sequence). The ends were cut back, 6 bases at V and 3 bases at J, with 11 bases in the middle.